This note documents a single TCR beta chain sequence. Its target is unknown. Using immunoSEQ multiplex PCR, the repertoire was profiled, and TCRdb retains in-frame clones only, with some absent. Counted here are approximately 15,000 clones, 80% occurring once; the ten biggest clones make up 4% to 4.5%. Adults with ileal or ileocolonic Crohn's disease and an indication for resection were eligible. The data are from a study of T cell repertoires in ileal Crohn's disease. Study-level background: At surgery, around 36% of patients smoked, with median disease duration roughly 7.7 years. About half of patients got postoperative therapy: roughly 12 thiopurines, about 20 anti-TNF. General study findings and limits: Mucosal expansions were suggested to be mainly CD8 T cells.

The trim removed 3 bases at V and 1 base at J, leaving 1 base unmatched. Germline V lookup: CDR1 GTSNPN, CDR2 SVGIG (reference sequence). The CDR3 length is 13 residues. The V call is TRBV30, the J call TRBJ2-3; 7 bases align to TRBD1. The material sequenced was ileal tissue. The clonotype originates from an adult with Crohn's disease. CDR3 region: CAWRGTGTDTQYF. DNA of the CDR3: TGTGCCTGGAGGGGGACAGGCACAGATACGCAGTATTTT. Full variable domain (outside the CDR3, taken from reference TRBV30 and TRBJ2-3): SQTIHQWPATLVQPVGSPLSLECTVEGTSNPNLYWYRQAAGRGLQLLFYSVGIGQISSEVPQNLSASRPQDRQFILSSKKLLLSDSGFYLCAWRGTGTDTQYFGPGTRLTVL.